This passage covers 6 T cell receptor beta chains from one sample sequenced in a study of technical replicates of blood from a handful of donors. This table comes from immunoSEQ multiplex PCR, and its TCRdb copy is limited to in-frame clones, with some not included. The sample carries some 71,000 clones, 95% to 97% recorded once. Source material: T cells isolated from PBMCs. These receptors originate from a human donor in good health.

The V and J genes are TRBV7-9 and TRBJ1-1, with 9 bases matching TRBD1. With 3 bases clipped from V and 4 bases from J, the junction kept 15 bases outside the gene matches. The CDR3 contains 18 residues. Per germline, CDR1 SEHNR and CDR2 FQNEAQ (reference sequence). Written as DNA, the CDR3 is TGTGCCAGCAGCTTTATCGCAACGGGACAGGGAGAAGGCACTGAAGCTTTCTTT. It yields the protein CASSFIATGQGEGTEAFF.

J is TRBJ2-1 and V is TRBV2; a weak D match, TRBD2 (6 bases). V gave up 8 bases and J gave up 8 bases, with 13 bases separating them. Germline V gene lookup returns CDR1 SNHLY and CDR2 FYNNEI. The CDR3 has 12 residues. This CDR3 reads CASGTPYYEQFF. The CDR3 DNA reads TGTGCCAGCGGGACTCCCTATTATGAGCAGTTCTTC.

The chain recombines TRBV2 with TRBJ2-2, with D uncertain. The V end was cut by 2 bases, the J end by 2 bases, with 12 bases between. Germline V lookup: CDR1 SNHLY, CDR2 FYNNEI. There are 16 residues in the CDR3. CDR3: CASSESIPYNTGELFF. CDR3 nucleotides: TGTGCCAGCAGTGAATCAATCCCCTATAACACCGGGGAGCTGTTTTTT.

This CDR3 is CASSLGGSYNEQFF. CDR3 in DNA: TGTGCCAGCAGTTTGGGGGGCTCCTACAATGAGCAGTTCTTC. The chain employs TRBV28 and TRBJ2-1, with D perhaps matching TRBD2 (6 bases). From germline, CDR1 is MDHEN and CDR2 SYDVKM. The V gene lost 3 bases and the J gene lost 0 bases, with 6 bases spanning the gap. The CDR3 is 14 residues long.

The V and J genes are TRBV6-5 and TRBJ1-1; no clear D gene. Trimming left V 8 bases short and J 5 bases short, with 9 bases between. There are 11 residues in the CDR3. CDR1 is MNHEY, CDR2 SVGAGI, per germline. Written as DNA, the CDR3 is TGTGCCAGCGGATCGGGGACTGAAGCTTTCTTT. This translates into CASGSGTEAFF.

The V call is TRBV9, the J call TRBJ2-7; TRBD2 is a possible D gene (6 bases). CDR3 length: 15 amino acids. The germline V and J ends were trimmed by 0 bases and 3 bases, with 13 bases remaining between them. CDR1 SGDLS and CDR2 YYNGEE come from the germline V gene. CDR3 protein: CASSVGGVEGYEQYF. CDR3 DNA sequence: TGTGCCAGCAGCGTAGGTGGAGTGGAGGGCTACGAGCAGTACTTC.